The rows below give T cell receptor beta chains drawn from one sample of a study of T-cell reconstitution after alpha-beta-depleted transplantation in children. TCRdb re-analysed the PCR reads in MiXCR, keeping a single row per CDR3 protein. The sample holds 200,000 or so distinct CDR3 sequences, about 7% seen once. The source material was PBMCs, sampled before TCRalphabeta/CD19-depleted stem cell transplant. The receptors derive from a boy younger than 10 with acute lymphoblastic leukemia, due to receive a stem cell transplant. CDR3s include the opening cysteine and the closing phenylalanine or tryptophan. D genes are given only for firm matches. Expanded clones get a size class; other rows say once, few or many, or leave the size out.

>TRBJ1-2|TRBV12-3/TRBV12-4|many|-
CASSLINRLGYGYTF
TGTGCCAGCAGTTTAATCAACCGGCTTGGCTATGGCTACACCTTC
>TRBJ2-1|TRBV14|-|-
CASSPRGAHYNEQFF
TGTGCCAGCAGCCCCCGGGGGGCCCACTACAATGAGCAGTTCTTC
>TRBJ1-1|TRBV30|few|TRBD1
CAWSNKPGGNTEAFF
TGTGCCTGGAGTAACAAGCCAGGGGGCAACACTGAAGCTTTCTTT
>TRBJ1-5|TRBV7-4|once|TRBD1
CASSLNADRGRYSNQPQHF
TGTGCCAGCAGCTTAAACGCTGACAGGGGGCGATATAGCAATCAGCCCCAGCATTTT
>TRBJ2-7|TRBV7-9|-|-
CAGELPGPGAYEQYF
TGTGCCGGTGAACTCCCCGGGCCTGGGGCGTACGAGCAGTACTTC
>TRBJ1-2|TRBV6-2/TRBV6-3|few|TRBD1
CASSYYPGGLDGYTF
TGTGCCAGCAGTTACTATCCAGGGGGACTTGATGGCTACACCTTC
>TRBJ2-1|TRBV14|few|-
CASSPLRPGAYNEQFF
TGTGCCAGCAGCCCCCTTCGGCCAGGGGCCTACAATGAGCAGTTCTTC
>TRBJ2-1|TRBV7-9|many|TRBD2
CASRRLAGGSYNEQFF
TGTGCCAGCAGAAGACTAGCGGGAGGATCCTACAATGAGCAGTTCTTC
>TRBJ1-5|TRBV28|few|-
CASSLPLRNQPQHF
TGTGCCAGCAGTTTACCCCTACGCAATCAGCCCCAGCATTTT
>TRBJ1-1|TRBV3-1|many|-
CASSLFRGNTEAFF
TGTGCCAGCAGCCTGTTTCGAGGGAACACTGAAGCTTTCTTT
>TRBJ2-7|TRBV7-2|few|TRBD2
CASSGLAGGGYEQYF
TGTGCCAGCAGCGGACTAGCGGGAGGGGGGTACGAGCAGTACTTC
>TRBJ2-7|TRBV6-5|many|-
CASSYSGYPYEQYF
TGTGCCAGCAGTTACTCCGGGTACCCTTACGAGCAGTACTTC
>TRBJ2-5|TRBV6-1|few|TRBD1
CASSRGQGPRETQYF
TGTGCCAGCAGCCGTGGACAGGGACCCCGAGAGACCCAGTACTTC